The 18 T cell receptor beta chains presented below share a single source sample, sequenced in a study of cytomegalovirus exposure and HLA in healthy donors. Both 60 Vbeta primers and 13 Jbeta primers went into the PCR. TCRdb's copy holds only in-frame clones and misses some; the assay was immunoSEQ multiplex PCR. Of about 130,000 clones listed, around four fifths are singletons. The source material was PBMCs. These receptors all stem from a boy aged 2 to 10 in good health and CMV-seronegative.

The rearrangement joins TRBV6-6 to TRBJ1-1; the D is unclear. The CDR3 consists of 12 residues. Trimming shortened V by 8 bases and J by 5 bases, and 12 bases separated the two germline ends. Germline-derived CDR1 and CDR2 are MNHNY and SVGAGI (reference sequence). The CDR3 loop is CASRWEGTEAFF. CDR3 sequence (DNA): TGTGCCAGCCGCTGGGAGGGAACTGAAGCTTTCTTT.

J is TRBJ1-2 and V is TRBV27; TRBD1 matches at 9 bases. The length of the CDR3 is 17 residues. CDR1 and CDR2 (germline): MNHEY, SMNVEV (reference sequence). With V trimmed by 8 bases and J by 2 bases, 15 bases remained unmatched. CDR3 region: CASSNLPGQGTNYGYTF. CDR3 bases: TGTGCCAGCTCGAACCTCCCGGGACAGGGAACCAACTATGGCTACACCTTC.

V usage is TRBV7-2 and J usage is TRBJ2-7; D remains ambiguous. This CDR3 is built from 12 residues. Germline CDR1 SGHTA, CDR2 FQGNSA. Trimming stripped 3 bases from V and 5 bases from J, with 8 bases between. CDR3 sequence: CASSFSANEQYF. The CDR3 DNA sequence: TGTGCCAGCAGCTTCAGTGCCAACGAGCAGTACTTC.

The chain joins TRBV2 to TRBJ2-7; 7 bases are a match to TRBD1. Per the germline V gene, CDR1 is SNHLY and CDR2 is FYNNEI. This CDR3 has 13 residues. Trimming cost V 4 bases and J 7 bases; bases outside gene matches: 7. The CDR3 here is CASSADRVGEQYF. The CDR3 region has the DNA TGTGCCAGCAGTGCCGACAGGGTGGGGGAGCAGTACTTC.

The genes are TRBV19 and TRBJ1-5; TRBD1 agrees at 9 bases. V lost 8 bases, J lost 4 bases, and 6 bases stayed unmatched. The germline V gene has CDR1 LNHDA and CDR2 SQIVND (reference sequence). The CDR3 loop spans 14 amino acids. For the CDR3, the DNA is TGTGCCAGTCGGGGACAGGGCTCTAATCAGCCCCAGCATTTT. It is translated as CASRGQGSNQPQHF.

This clone was detected only once. The chain combines TRBV5-1 with TRBJ2-2; 7 bases map to TRBD1. Germline values: CDR1 SGHRS, CDR2 YFSETQ. V was clipped by 5 bases and J by 1 base; unmatched bases: 11. The CDR3 totals 17 residues. The CDR3 nucleotides read TGCGCCAGCAGTTTTGCCAAGGGGGCGCTGAACACCGGGGAGCTGTTTTTT. Amino acid sequence: CASSFAKGALNTGELFF.

This clone has only one observation. The chain uses TRBV15 and TRBJ1-1; TRBD1 might be the D (6 bases). V was clipped by 4 bases and J by 2 bases, with 11 bases between them. The length of the CDR3 is 14 residues. Per germline, CDR1 LNHNV and CDR2 YYDKDF (reference sequence). CDR3 DNA sequence: TGTGCCACCAGCATTTGGACAGCTAACACTGAAGCTTTCTTT. Translated: CATSIWTANTEAFF.

This clone is a singleton in its sample. The chain employs TRBV7-9 and TRBJ2-1; D possibly corresponds to TRBD1 (5 bases). V was trimmed by 5 bases and J by 5 bases, leaving 28 bases between them. Germline V gene lookup returns CDR1 SEHNR and CDR2 FQNEAQ (reference sequence). The CDR3 covers 19 residues. The CDR3, as DNA: TGTGCCAGCAGCCACCCCCAGACAGCCGAGGCGGCTTACGACAATGAGCAGTTCTTC. Translation gives CASSHPQTAEAAYDNEQFF. The entire variable domain, with the rest obtained from reference TRBV7-9 and TRBJ2-1, is as follows: DTGVSQNPRHKITKRGQNVTFRCDPISEHNRLYWYRQTLGQGPEFLTYFQNEAQLEKSRLLSDRFSAERPKGSFSTLEIQRTEQGDSAMYLCASSHPQTAEAAYDNEQFFGPGTRLTVL.

This chain uses TRBV7-8 with TRBJ1-1, with 7 bases fitting TRBD1. CDR1 and CDR2 (germline): SGHVS, FQNEAQ. CDR3 length equals 19 residues. V lost 2 bases to trimming and J lost 1 base; unmatched junction nucleotides: 16. This chain's CDR3 is CASSLTSYRDSYKNTEAFF. The CDR3, as DNA: TGTGCCAGCAGCTTAACTTCCTACCGGGACAGTTATAAGAACACTGAAGCTTTCTTT.

This clone was counted a single time. The chain combines TRBV9 with TRBJ2-1; TRBD2 matches 11 bases. J gave up 6 bases and V 2 bases, and 13 bases lay outside the gene matches. Germline loops: CDR1 SGDLS, CDR2 YYNGEE. This CDR3 spans 18 amino acids. In DNA, the CDR3 is TGTGCCAGCAGCGTCGGGGGGCGCGCTAGCGGGAGGTTCAATGAGCAGTTCTTC. As protein: CASSVGGRASGRFNEQFF.

This rearrangement joins TRBV11-2 to TRBJ2-1; the D is unclear. This CDR3 has 13 amino acids. Germline V gene lookup returns CDR1 SGHAT and CDR2 FQNNGV. The V gene lost 3 bases and the J gene lost 5 bases, with 8 bases spanning the gap. The CDR3 region has the DNA TGTGCCAGCAGCTTTCGGGTCGACAATGAGCAGTTCTTC. This translates into CASSFRVDNEQFF.

The V and J genes are TRBV6-6 and TRBJ2-5; possible D gene TRBD2, 6 bases. V was trimmed by 6 bases and J by 4 bases, leaving 6 bases between them. This CDR3 contains 11 residues. Germline CDR1 is MNHNY and CDR2 is SVGAGI (reference sequence). The chain's CDR3 is CASREGETQYF. The CDR3 DNA sequence: TGTGCCAGCAGGGAGGGAGAGACCCAGTACTTC.

This chain links TRBV10-3 with TRBJ2-2, with 8 bases lining up with TRBD1. Trimming cost V 11 bases and J 5 bases; bases outside gene matches: 16. CDR3 size: 16 residues. CDR1 is ENHRY and CDR2 is SYGVKD in the germline V gene. CDR3 protein: CASTGGSTSGTGELFF. The CDR3 DNA is TGTGCCTCCACAGGGGGTTCAACAAGCGGTACCGGGGAGCTGTTTTTT.

The rearrangement joins TRBV9 to TRBJ1-4; 7 nucleotides agree with TRBD1. Germline values: CDR1 SGDLS, CDR2 YYNGEE. Unmatched junction bases numbered 9, after V lost 4 bases and J lost 3 bases. This CDR3 spans 16 amino acids. In DNA, the CDR3 is TGTGCCAGCAGCAACAGACCGGGACAGCCTAATGAAAAACTGTTTTTT. Translation: CASSNRPGQPNEKLFF. The full variable domain, in which reference TRBV9 and TRBJ1-4 provide the parts outside the CDR3, is DSGVTQTPKHLITATGQRVTLRCSPRSGDLSVYWYQQSLDQGLQFLIQYYNGEERAKGNILERFSAQQFPDLHSELNLSSLELGDSALYFCASSNRPGQPNEKLFFGSGTQLSVL.

V is TRBV30 and J is TRBJ1-4, with D perhaps matching TRBD1 (6 bases). CDR3 length equals 14 residues. V lost 7 bases and J lost 5, with 17 bases in between. CDR1 and CDR2 from the germline V gene are GTSNPN and SVGIG (reference sequence). CDR3 region: CAYKRTAKNEKLFF. The CDR3 coding sequence is TGTGCCTACAAAAGGACAGCAAAGAATGAAAAACTGTTTTTT.

This chain uses TRBV5-4 with TRBJ2-1; 10 bases align to TRBD2. Germline assignment: CDR1 SGHNT and CDR2 YYREEE (reference sequence). The CDR3 is 16 amino acids. J was trimmed by 6 bases and V by 1 base; bases with no gene match: 7. CDR3 amino acids: CASSLSSGLAANEQFF. In nucleotides, the CDR3 is TGTGCCAGCAGCTTGAGTAGTGGACTAGCGGCCAATGAGCAGTTCTTC.

This clone came up once. V and J are TRBV19 and TRBJ2-5, with 11 bases aligning to TRBD1. This CDR3 contains 18 residues. V shed 5 bases, J shed 2 bases, and the junction held 13 bases outside the gene matches. Germline V CDR1 and CDR2: LNHDA, SQIVND (reference sequence). The CDR3 is CASSSRTGGYSRQETQYF. CDR3 in DNA: TGTGCCAGTAGTTCAAGGACAGGGGGCTATAGTCGACAAGAGACCCAGTACTTC.

The chain recombines TRBV27 with TRBJ1-1; perhaps TRBD1 as D (5 bases). V lost 5 bases to trimming and J lost 0 bases, with 13 bases between them. Germline assignment: CDR1 MNHEY and CDR2 SMNVEV (reference sequence). This CDR3 is 15 amino acids long. For the CDR3, the DNA is TGTGCCAGCAGTCTCTTTGGGGCGTTGAACACTGAAGCTTTCTTT. It translates to CASSLFGALNTEAFF.